These T cell receptor beta chains were read from a single sample in a study of blood T cell repertoires in COVID-19. The data were produced by immunoSEQ multiplex PCR, yet TCRdb's version contains in-frame clones alone and is incomplete. The sample records about 43,000 clones, approximately 80% being singletons. Source material: peripheral blood. The receptors were gathered from a woman aged 55-70 years with acute or convalescent COVID-19. CDR3s include the opening cysteine and the closing phenylalanine or tryptophan. Fields, in order: clone size, V gene, D gene, J gene, CDR3 DNA, CDR3 protein. A D gene is named only where the DNA matches it firmly. A clone size is listed for some rows: how often the clone was seen (once, few, many), or a class if it is expanded.

clone size: -
V gene: TRBV6-1
D gene: -
J gene: TRBJ1-6
CDR3 DNA: TGTGCCAGCAGTGAAGTCCAGGTTAATTCACCCCTCCACTTT
CDR3 protein: CASSEVQVNSPLHF

clone size: few
V gene: TRBV2
D gene: -
J gene: TRBJ1-1
CDR3 DNA: TGTGCCAGCAGTGACTACAACACTGAAGCTTTCTTT
CDR3 protein: CASSDYNTEAFF

clone size: -
V gene: TRBV18
D gene: TRBD1
J gene: TRBJ2-5
CDR3 DNA: TGTGCCAGCAGGGGACAGGGGGCACGGCAAGAGACCCAGTACTTC
CDR3 protein: CASRGQGARQETQYF

clone size: -
V gene: TRBV2
D gene: -
J gene: TRBJ1-6
CDR3 DNA: TGTGCCAGCGCGGAAAGGGGGACGACACCCCTCCACTTT
CDR3 protein: CASAERGTTPLHF

clone size: -
V gene: TRBV19
D gene: TRBD1
J gene: TRBJ2-1
CDR3 DNA: TGTGCCAGTAGTAAGGGACAGGGACGTGCTGAGCAGTTCTTC
CDR3 protein: CASSKGQGRAEQFF

clone size: -
V gene: TRBV19
D gene: TRBD1
J gene: TRBJ1-5
CDR3 DNA: TGTGCCGCTAAGGGGGCTCCTTGGGGCAATCAGCCCCAGCATTTT
CDR3 protein: CAAKGAPWGNQPQHF

clone size: once
V gene: TRBV12-3/TRBV12-4
D gene: -
J gene: TRBJ1-6
CDR3 DNA: TGTGCCAGCAGTTTACCGACACCCTGGCCCCTCCACTTT
CDR3 protein: CASSLPTPWPLHF

clone size: -
V gene: TRBV24-1
D gene: TRBD2
J gene: TRBJ2-3
CDR3 DNA: TGTGCCACCGGAGGGACTAGCGGGGGCGCAGATACGCAGTATTTT
CDR3 protein: CATGGTSGGADTQYF

clone size: few
V gene: TRBV29-1
D gene: -
J gene: TRBJ1-2
CDR3 DNA: TGCAGCGTTGACCGCAGGAACTATGGCTACACCTTC
CDR3 protein: CSVDRRNYGYTF

clone size: once
V gene: TRBV24-1
D gene: -
J gene: TRBJ1-4
CDR3 DNA: TGTGCCACCAGTGATTTTTGGTTCGCGGCGGGTGAAAAACTGTTTTTT
CDR3 protein: CATSDFWFAAGEKLFF

clone size: -
V gene: TRBV7-9
D gene: -
J gene: TRBJ2-2
CDR3 DNA: TGTGCCAGCACCGAACAGGGTACCTTCGGGGAGCTGTTTTTT
CDR3 protein: CASTEQGTFGELFF

clone size: -
V gene: TRBV7-3
D gene: -
J gene: TRBJ2-2
CDR3 DNA: TGTGCCAGCAGCGAACACCAGAACACCGGGGAGCTGTTTTTT
CDR3 protein: CASSEHQNTGELFF

clone size: -
V gene: TRBV5-1
D gene: -
J gene: TRBJ1-1
CDR3 DNA: TGCGCCAGCAGCCCATCGACAGCGAACACTGAAGCTTTCTTT
CDR3 protein: CASSPSTANTEAFF

clone size: -
V gene: TRBV10-2
D gene: TRBD2
J gene: TRBJ2-7
CDR3 DNA: TGCGCCAGCAGTGAGCGGACTAGCGGGATACATATCGGCTACGAGCAGTACTTC
CDR3 protein: CASSERTSGIHIGYEQYF

clone size: -
V gene: TRBV18
D gene: -
J gene: TRBJ1-1
CDR3 DNA: TGTGCCAGCCCATTAGACAAAATTAAACCCATGAACACTGAAGCTTTCTTT
CDR3 protein: CASPLDKIKPMNTEAFF

clone size: -
V gene: TRBV6-1
D gene: TRBD1
J gene: TRBJ2-7
CDR3 DNA: TGTGCCAGCAGTGAAGTTGGGACAGAATCCTACGAGCAGTACTTC
CDR3 protein: CASSEVGTESYEQYF

clone size: -
V gene: TRBV5-1
D gene: TRBD2
J gene: TRBJ2-5
CDR3 DNA: TGCGCCAGCAGCAGGCTAGCGGGAAACCAAGAGACCCAGTACTTC
CDR3 protein: CASSRLAGNQETQYF

clone size: -
V gene: TRBV3-1/TRBV3-2
D gene: TRBD2
J gene: TRBJ2-3
CDR3 DNA: TGTGCCAGCAGCCTACTCGGGGGGGCGGATACGCAGTATTTT
CDR3 protein: CASSLLGGADTQYF

clone size: -
V gene: TRBV7-9
D gene: -
J gene: TRBJ1-4
CDR3 DNA: TGTGCCAGCAGCTTAGCGGCAGGTATCGATGAAAAACTGTTTTTT
CDR3 protein: CASSLAAGIDEKLFF

clone size: few
V gene: TRBV7-3
D gene: -
J gene: TRBJ1-2
CDR3 DNA: TGTGCCAGCAGCTTAGGACAAGAAGGCGGCTACACCTTC
CDR3 protein: CASSLGQEGGYTF

clone size: few
V gene: TRBV14
D gene: -
J gene: TRBJ1-4
CDR3 DNA: TGTGCCAGCAGCCAAGATCTAGGGGGTCTCGGCGAAAAACTGTTTTTT
CDR3 protein: CASSQDLGGLGEKLFF

clone size: -
V gene: TRBV19
D gene: -
J gene: TRBJ2-7
CDR3 DNA: TGTGCCAGTAGCTTCCGGGACAACCCGGGGTACGAGCAGTACTTC
CDR3 protein: CASSFRDNPGYEQYF

clone size: -
V gene: TRBV14
D gene: -
J gene: TRBJ2-1
CDR3 DNA: TGTGCCAGCAGCCAAGTCAGAGGTCGCGGCAATGAGCAGTTCTTC
CDR3 protein: CASSQVRGRGNEQFF

clone size: once
V gene: TRBV7-8
D gene: -
J gene: TRBJ2-5
CDR3 DNA: TGTGCCAGCAGCACCGGACTAAGCCAAGAGACCCAGTACTTC
CDR3 protein: CASSTGLSQETQYF

clone size: -
V gene: TRBV4-3
D gene: -
J gene: TRBJ1-1
CDR3 DNA: TGCGCCAGCAGCCAAGAGATCTCAATACAGGGGAACACTGAAGCTTTCTTT
CDR3 protein: CASSQEISIQGNTEAFF

clone size: -
V gene: TRBV11-2
D gene: TRBD1
J gene: TRBJ2-1
CDR3 DNA: TGTGCCAGCAGCTTCCAGGGGGATAGGGGTGAGCAGTTCTTC
CDR3 protein: CASSFQGDRGEQFF

clone size: -
V gene: TRBV7-2
D gene: TRBD1
J gene: TRBJ1-2
CDR3 DNA: TGTGCCAGCAGCTTTTCGGGACAGGGGAACTATGGCTACACCTTC
CDR3 protein: CASSFSGQGNYGYTF

clone size: -
V gene: TRBV6-5
D gene: -
J gene: TRBJ1-2
CDR3 DNA: TGTGCCAGCAGTTACATGCGGGGCTTTAACTATGGCTACACCTTC
CDR3 protein: CASSYMRGFNYGYTF

clone size: -
V gene: TRBV7-2
D gene: TRBD1
J gene: TRBJ2-1
CDR3 DNA: TGTGCCAGCAGCTTACAGGGGGCCTCCTACAATGAGCAGTTCTTC
CDR3 protein: CASSLQGASYNEQFF

clone size: -
V gene: TRBV28
D gene: -
J gene: TRBJ1-6
CDR3 DNA: TGTGCCAGCAGTTCGCCTCAGTCCGCCAATTCACCCCTCCACTTT
CDR3 protein: CASSSPQSANSPLHF

clone size: -
V gene: TRBV27
D gene: -
J gene: TRBJ1-2
CDR3 DNA: TGTGCCAGCAGTTTATCGGCCAGCTGGATGACTCACTATGGCTACACCTTC
CDR3 protein: CASSLSASWMTHYGYTF

clone size: -
V gene: TRBV7-9
D gene: TRBD1
J gene: TRBJ1-1
CDR3 DNA: TGTGCCAGCAGCGGGGACAGGGGGCGGACTGAAGCTTTCTTT
CDR3 protein: CASSGDRGRTEAFF

clone size: -
V gene: TRBV27
D gene: -
J gene: TRBJ2-7
CDR3 DNA: TGTGCCAGCACCGGGGGTAGGGGTGAGCAGTACTTC
CDR3 protein: CASTGGRGEQYF

clone size: -
V gene: TRBV3-1/TRBV3-2
D gene: TRBD2
J gene: TRBJ2-1
CDR3 DNA: TGTGCCAGCAGCCCCCTACTAGCGGATGAGCAGTTCTTC
CDR3 protein: CASSPLLADEQFF

clone size: once
V gene: TRBV7-2
D gene: -
J gene: TRBJ2-7
CDR3 DNA: TGTGCCAGCAGCTTAGGTCCAGGGAACTACGAGCAGTACTTC
CDR3 protein: CASSLGPGNYEQYF

clone size: -
V gene: TRBV25-1
D gene: TRBD1
J gene: TRBJ1-6
CDR3 DNA: TGTGCCAGCAGTGCCACGACAGGGGGGTATTCACCCCTCCACTTT
CDR3 protein: CASSATTGGYSPLHF

clone size: -
V gene: TRBV25-1
D gene: -
J gene: TRBJ1-3
CDR3 DNA: TGTGCCAGCAGCCTTGCCCCCGGTTCTGGAAACACCATATATTTT
CDR3 protein: CASSLAPGSGNTIYF

clone size: -
V gene: TRBV5-4
D gene: TRBD2
J gene: TRBJ2-2
CDR3 DNA: TGTGCCAGCAGCTTGGTTGTAGCGGGGAACACCGGGGAGCTGTTTTTT
CDR3 protein: CASSLVVAGNTGELFF

clone size: -
V gene: TRBV15
D gene: TRBD2
J gene: TRBJ2-7
CDR3 DNA: TGTGCCACCAGCAGAGCCGGACTAGCGGGAGCCTACGAGCAGTACTTC
CDR3 protein: CATSRAGLAGAYEQYF

clone size: -
V gene: TRBV6-2/TRBV6-3
D gene: TRBD1
J gene: TRBJ2-7
CDR3 DNA: TGTGCCAGCAACCCCGGGACAGCCTCCTACGAGCAGTACTTC
CDR3 protein: CASNPGTASYEQYF

clone size: -
V gene: TRBV4-1
D gene: TRBD2
J gene: TRBJ2-3
CDR3 DNA: TGCGCCAGCAGCCAAGAAGTAGCGGGATACACAGATACGCAGTATTTT
CDR3 protein: CASSQEVAGYTDTQYF

clone size: -
V gene: TRBV7-9
D gene: -
J gene: TRBJ2-7
CDR3 DNA: TGTGCCAGCAGCCAGTACGACTACGAGCAGTACTTC
CDR3 protein: CASSQYDYEQYF

clone size: -
V gene: TRBV18
D gene: -
J gene: TRBJ2-3
CDR3 DNA: TGTGCCAGCTCACCAGGGACATTAAAAGGCGCAGATACGCAGTATTTT
CDR3 protein: CASSPGTLKGADTQYF

clone size: -
V gene: TRBV9
D gene: TRBD1
J gene: TRBJ2-3
CDR3 DNA: TGTGCCAGCAGCACTGGGACAGTGGGGACAGATACGCAGTATTTT
CDR3 protein: CASSTGTVGTDTQYF

clone size: -
V gene: TRBV6-2/TRBV6-3
D gene: -
J gene: TRBJ1-4
CDR3 DNA: TGTGCCAGCAGCCCGACAAATGAAAAACTGTTTTTT
CDR3 protein: CASSPTNEKLFF

clone size: -
V gene: TRBV6-6
D gene: TRBD1
J gene: TRBJ1-5
CDR3 DNA: TGTGCCAGCAGTTACTCAGGACAGGGGGTGGGTCAGCCCCAGCATTTT
CDR3 protein: CASSYSGQGVGQPQHF

clone size: -
V gene: TRBV2
D gene: -
J gene: TRBJ2-2
CDR3 DNA: TGTGCCAGCAGTGAAGCACTACGGCGGGGTAAAAACACCGGGGAGCTGTTTTTT
CDR3 protein: CASSEALRRGKNTGELFF

clone size: -
V gene: TRBV6-2/TRBV6-3
D gene: -
J gene: TRBJ2-1
CDR3 DNA: TGTGCCAGCAGTTACTCTCTCTCCTACAATGAGCAGTTCTTC
CDR3 protein: CASSYSLSYNEQFF

clone size: once
V gene: TRBV29-1
D gene: TRBD1
J gene: TRBJ2-3
CDR3 DNA: TGCAGCGTCTGGACAGGGATGACAGATACGCAGTATTTT
CDR3 protein: CSVWTGMTDTQYF

clone size: -
V gene: TRBV3-1/TRBV3-2
D gene: -
J gene: TRBJ2-1
CDR3 DNA: TGTGCCAGCAGCCACCCCAAGCGGAATGAGCAGTTCTTC
CDR3 protein: CASSHPKRNEQFF